This paragraph covers one T cell receptor beta chain sequence. The specificity of this receptor is unknown. No base quality values were provided; no much bigger clone lies one nucleotide off. This entry belongs to a study of patients and donors after allogeneic stem cell transplantation (dated by TCRdb to 2020 to 2022). The junction shows trimming of 8 bases on V and 8 bases on J, plus 7 bases between the germline ends. The germline V gene encodes CDR1 MNHEY and CDR2 SMNVEV (reference sequence). Its CDR3 holds 10 amino acids, cysteine through phenylalanine. The DNA shown is the 30-base CDR3, in frame from base 1. To prepare the library, RT-PCR was applied. For sequencing, a NextSeq 550 was employed. TCRdb handled the public reads itself, with Q25 trimming in fastp and clone calling in MiXCR, and kept productive beta chains. One record per CDR3 amino acid sequence lists the most common genes and DNA. Present in this sample are 800,000 to 1,000,000 distinct CDR3 sequences, around 17% of which were seen just once. The ten biggest clones cover roughly 6.4% of the sample.

The rearrangement joined TRBV27 to TRBJ2-1; the D gene is perhaps TRBD2, on 5 matching bases. The sample comprised blood, either unsorted or a sorted T cell fraction (not recorded which). The clonotype comes from a human donor who was either an allogeneic HSCT recipient or a stem cell or donor lymphocyte infusion donor (not recorded which). It is not recorded whose cells these are; they may come from a transplant donor. The DNA sequence is TGTGCCAGCGCCGGGGATGAGCAGTTCTTC. This is translated as CASAGDEQFF.